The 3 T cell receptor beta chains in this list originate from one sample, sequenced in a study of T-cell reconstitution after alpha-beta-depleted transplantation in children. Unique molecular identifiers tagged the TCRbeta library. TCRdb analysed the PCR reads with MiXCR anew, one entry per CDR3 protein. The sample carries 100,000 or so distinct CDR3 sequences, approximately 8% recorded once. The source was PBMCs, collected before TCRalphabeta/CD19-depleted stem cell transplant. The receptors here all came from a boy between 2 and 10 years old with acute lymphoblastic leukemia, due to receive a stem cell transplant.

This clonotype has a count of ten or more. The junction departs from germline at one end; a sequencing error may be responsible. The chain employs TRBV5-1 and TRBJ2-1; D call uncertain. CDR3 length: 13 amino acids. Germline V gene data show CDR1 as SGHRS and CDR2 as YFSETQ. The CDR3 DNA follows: TGCGCCAGCAGCGCCGACTCCAACAATGAGCAGTTCTTC. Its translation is CASSADSNNEQFF. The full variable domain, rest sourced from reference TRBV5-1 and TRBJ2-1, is KAGVTQTPRYLIKTRGQQVTLSCSPISGHRSVSWYQQTPGQGLQFLFEYFSETQRNKGNFPGRFSGRQFSNSRSEMNVSTLELGDSALYLCASSADSNNEQFFGPGTRLTVL.

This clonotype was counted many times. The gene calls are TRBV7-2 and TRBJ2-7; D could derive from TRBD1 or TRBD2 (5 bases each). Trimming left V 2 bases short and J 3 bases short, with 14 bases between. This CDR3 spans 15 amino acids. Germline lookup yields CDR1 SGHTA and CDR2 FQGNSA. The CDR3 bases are TGTGCCAGCAGCTTAATGGGGACCGGAGTCTACGAGCAGTACTTC. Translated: CASSLMGTGVYEQYF.

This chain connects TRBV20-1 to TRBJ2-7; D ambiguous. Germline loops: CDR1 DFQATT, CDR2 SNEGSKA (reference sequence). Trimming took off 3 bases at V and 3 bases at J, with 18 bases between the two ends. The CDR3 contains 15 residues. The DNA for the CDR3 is TGCAGTGCTAGTACCGTAGGGCAGGTTGGCTACGAGCAGTACTTC. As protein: CSASTVGQVGYEQYF.